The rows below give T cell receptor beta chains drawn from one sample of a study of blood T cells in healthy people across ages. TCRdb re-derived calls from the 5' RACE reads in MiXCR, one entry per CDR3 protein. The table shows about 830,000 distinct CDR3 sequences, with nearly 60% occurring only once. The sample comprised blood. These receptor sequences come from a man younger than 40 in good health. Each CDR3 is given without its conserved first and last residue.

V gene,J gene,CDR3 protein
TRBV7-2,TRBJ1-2,ASSLDNGRTYGYT
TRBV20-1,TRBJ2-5,SAPRGLQETQY
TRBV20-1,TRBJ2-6,SANQGAGANVLT
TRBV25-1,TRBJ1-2,ASRVRGGDGYT
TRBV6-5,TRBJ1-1,ASSSGGWDTEAF
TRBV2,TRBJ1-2,ASSEASHRVPQGYT
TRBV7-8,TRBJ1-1,ASSLQTGQNTEAF
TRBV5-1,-,ASTVGRASAYEQY
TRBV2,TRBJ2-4,ASSYEDKGAKNIQY
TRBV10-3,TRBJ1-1,AISDWEEEAF
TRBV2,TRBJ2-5,ASSVEDYGEETQY
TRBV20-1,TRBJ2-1,SARDLRQGGYNEQF
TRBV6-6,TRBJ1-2,ASRVPPTTLDYGYT
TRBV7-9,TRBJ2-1,ASSPPGSPTYEQF
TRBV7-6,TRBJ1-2,ASSFNRDLTGYT
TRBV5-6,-,ASSYTGPEQY
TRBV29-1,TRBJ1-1,SAVQGPEAF
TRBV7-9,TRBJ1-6,ASSPTAEAPLH
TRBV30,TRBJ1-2,AWSQRTDYGYT
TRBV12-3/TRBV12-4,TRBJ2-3,ASSLRAGERRRADTQY
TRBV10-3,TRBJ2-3,AISVTDATDTQY
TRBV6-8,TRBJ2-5,ASSCTRSGARGEQY
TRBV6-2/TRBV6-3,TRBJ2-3,ASRTGDSTDTQY
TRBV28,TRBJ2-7,ASTLAPERYEQY
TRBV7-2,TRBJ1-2,ASSLGDQGYYGYT
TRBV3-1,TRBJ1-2,ASSQVGRGRDGYT
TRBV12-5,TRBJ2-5,ASGPEGGVQETQY
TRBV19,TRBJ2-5,ATEGLGETQY
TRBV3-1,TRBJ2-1,ASSQDMARKDEQF
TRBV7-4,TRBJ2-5,ASSVQGRKDKRTQY
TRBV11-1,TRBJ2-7,ASSPGIQNSYEQY
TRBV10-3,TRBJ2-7,AVRGLAGAYEQY
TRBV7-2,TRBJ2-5,ASSPRTGNLEETQY
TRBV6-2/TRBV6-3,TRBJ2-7,ASRLAGSTYEQY
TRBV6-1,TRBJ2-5,ASRETGGETQY
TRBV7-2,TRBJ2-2,ASSLFGPGELF
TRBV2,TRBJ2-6,ASSEAGVAYKPGANVLT
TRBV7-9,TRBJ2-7,ASSLSGTRGEQY
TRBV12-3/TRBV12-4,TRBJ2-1,ASSRWGRSSYNEQF
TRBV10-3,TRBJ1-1,AISEPALDTEAF
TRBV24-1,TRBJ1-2,ATSDAYYGYT
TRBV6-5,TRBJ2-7,ASTSLRWQQY
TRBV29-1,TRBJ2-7,STKVSSYEQY
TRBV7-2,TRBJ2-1,ASNPGANEQF
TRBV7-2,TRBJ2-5,ASSFSWVGETQY
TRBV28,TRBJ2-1,ASSLTGSYEQF
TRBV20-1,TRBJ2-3,SAGGTPYTDTQY
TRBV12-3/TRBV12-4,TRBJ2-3,ASSLNGLRDTQY
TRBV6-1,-,ASSGGTGLRGIGTQY
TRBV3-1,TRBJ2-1,ASSQDITSGGLSYNEQF
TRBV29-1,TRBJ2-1,SVEEVIGSGSSYNEQF